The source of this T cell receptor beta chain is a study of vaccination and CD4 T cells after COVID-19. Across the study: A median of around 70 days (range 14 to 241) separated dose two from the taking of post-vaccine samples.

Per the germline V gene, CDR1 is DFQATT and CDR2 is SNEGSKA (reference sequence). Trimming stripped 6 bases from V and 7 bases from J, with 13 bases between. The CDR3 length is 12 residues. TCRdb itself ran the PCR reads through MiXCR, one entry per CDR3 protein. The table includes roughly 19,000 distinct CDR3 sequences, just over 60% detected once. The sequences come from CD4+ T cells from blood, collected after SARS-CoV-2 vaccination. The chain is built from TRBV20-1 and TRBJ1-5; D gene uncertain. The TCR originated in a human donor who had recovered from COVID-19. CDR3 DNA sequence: TGCAGTGCAGAGCAGCGCGGCCAGCCCCAGCATTTT. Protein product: CSAEQRGQPQHF.